The 14 T cell receptor beta chains listed next were all sequenced from one sample in a study of T cells in Graves' hyperthyroidism and ophthalmopathy. Amplified TCR beta CDR3 regions derived from RNA transcripts. The TCR CDR3 first-round RT-PCR relied on the HTBI primer set. MiXCR, run by TCRdb on the multiplex PCR reads, gives a single entry per CDR3 protein. The sample contains around 660,000 distinct CDR3 sequences, 40% to 55% of which appear only once. The sample comprised peripheral blood or thyroid tissue (not recorded which). The origin of the receptors is an adult man with Graves' disease, either hyperthyroidism or ophthalmopathy (not recorded which).

V and J are TRBV9 and TRBJ1-1; D unclear. This CDR3 is 17 amino acids long. V lost 1 base, J lost 0 bases, and 16 bases lay in between. Germline V gene sequence: CDR1 SGDLS, CDR2 YYNGEE. The CDR3 protein is CASSVLAGIQVNTEAFF. The DNA of the CDR3 is TGTGCCAGCAGCGTACTGGCGGGAATTCAGGTGAACACTGAAGCTTTCTTT.

The chain uses TRBV5-1 and TRBJ2-7, with 12 bases lining up with TRBD1. Trimming took 3 bases from V and 6 from J; bases not matched to a gene: 7. Germline CDR1 and CDR2: SGHRS and YFSETQ. The CDR3 runs 15 residues. The CDR3 bases are TGCGCCAGCAGCTCGACGGGACAGGGGGCCGGCGAGCAGTACTTC. It codes for CASSSTGQGAGEQYF.

The rearrangement joins TRBV20-1 to TRBJ1-2; D gene uncertain. The CDR3 is 12 amino acids. Germline V lookup: CDR1 DFQATT, CDR2 SNEGSKA (reference sequence). The ends were cut back, 4 bases at V and 6 bases at J, with 12 bases in the middle. CDR3 residues: CSAILGWDGYTF. DNA for the CDR3: TGCAGTGCTATCTTAGGTTGGGATGGCTACACCTTC.

The chain links TRBV7-6 to TRBJ1-2; D might be TRBD1 (6 bases). With 5 bases removed from V and 7 bases from J, the gap between germline ends came to 20 bases. Per germline, CDR1 SGHVS and CDR2 FNYEAQ. The CDR3 is made up of 15 amino acids. CDR3 residues: CASSPQRQGFGGYTF. As DNA, the CDR3 is TGTGCCAGCAGCCCGCAGAGGCAGGGGTTTGGTGGCTACACCTTC.

A few counts support this clonotype. J is TRBJ1-6 and V is TRBV19; D call uncertain. V dropped 9 bases and J dropped 10 bases, with 22 bases sitting between them. The CDR3 is 15 amino acids. Germline assignment: CDR1 LNHDA and CDR2 SQIVND (reference sequence). The CDR3 protein is CASSLYGMPASPLHF. The DNA for the CDR3 is TGTGCCAGCAGTTTATATGGGATGCCGGCCTCACCCCTCCACTTT.

The V call is TRBV19, the J call TRBJ2-5; D not certain. The CDR3 sequence is 15 residues long. CDR1 is LNHDA and CDR2 is SQIVND in the germline V gene (reference sequence). V lost 7 bases, J lost 2 bases, and 17 bases lay in between. The CDR3 bases are TGTGCCAGTACCCCGTTTTATCAAGAACAAGAGACCCAGTACTTC. Translating gives CASTPFYQEQETQYF.

The chain joins TRBV2 to TRBJ1-6; D perhaps matches TRBD1 (5 bases). Trimming took off 2 bases at V and 2 bases at J, with 16 bases between the two ends. This CDR3 is built from 18 residues. In germline, CDR1 is SNHLY, CDR2 FYNNEI. CDR3 sequence (DNA): TGTGCCAGCAGTGAACCGGCAGGGTGGATTCCCTATAATTCACCCCTCCACTTT. This gives the protein CASSEPAGWIPYNSPLHF.

In this sample, this clonotype turned up once. This may arise from a read error, as a much more abundant clone is one base away. The chain uses TRBV12-3 or TRBV12-4 and TRBJ1-5; D not resolved. CDR3 length: 14 amino acids. The CDR3 loop is CANSLGDGNQPQHF. CDR3 nucleotide sequence: TGTGCCAACAGTTTAGGTGATGGCAATCAGCCCCAGCATTTT.

This clonotype was found a few times. The CDR3 region is CSAAPGLSNEKLFF. The CDR3 region has the DNA TGCAGTGCTGCCCCAGGGCTTAGTAATGAAAAACTGTTTTTT. J is TRBJ1-4 and V is TRBV20-1, with TRBD1 as a possible D gene (5 bases). The CDR3 is 14 amino acids. V dropped 5 bases and J dropped 4 bases, with 14 bases sitting between them. Germline V gene lookup returns CDR1 DFQATT and CDR2 SNEGSKA (reference sequence).

As regards this clonotype: It may be a read error: a sequence one base away is much more abundant. This chain joins TRBV7-2 and TRBJ1-4; 7 bases are a match to TRBD1. CDR1 is SGHTA and CDR2 is FQGNSA in the germline V gene. The CDR3 has 14 amino acids. CDR3 in amino acids: CASRPGTANEKLLF. Written as DNA, the CDR3 is TGTGCCAGCAGGCCCGGGACAGCTAATGAAAAACTGCTTTTT.

This chain links TRBV2 with TRBJ1-5, with D possibly matching TRBD1 (6 bases). The CDR3 loop spans 14 amino acids. V shed 8 bases and J shed 3 bases, with 14 bases lying between them. Germline V gives CDR1 SNHLY, CDR2 FYNNEI. The CDR3 region is CASQEPGVNQPQHF. The CDR3 nucleotides are TGTGCCAGCCAAGAGCCAGGGGTCAATCAGCCCCAGCATTTT.

This chain joins TRBV29-1 and TRBJ2-7; tentatively, D is TRBD2 (6 bases). This CDR3 comprises 14 residues. CDR1 SQVTM and CDR2 ANQGSEA come from the germline V gene. The germline V and J ends were trimmed by 1 base and 6 bases, with 16 bases remaining between them. The CDR3 coding sequence is TGCAGCGTTGAAGTGGTGGGGGGTCGGTCCGAGCAGTACTTC. This gives the protein CSVEVVGGRSEQYF.

This clonotype occurred many times. The chain has TRBV7-2 and TRBJ2-2; 12 nucleotides match TRBD2. The junction had 7 bases not matched to a gene; V was cut back by 4 bases and J by 7 bases. The CDR3 totals 16 residues. Germline-derived CDR1 and CDR2 are SGHTA and FQGNSA. The CDR3 reads CASSSTTSGRSGELFF. CDR3 DNA: TGTGCCAGCAGCTCTACAACTAGCGGGAGGAGCGGGGAGCTGTTTTTT.

The V gene is TRBV15, the J gene TRBJ1-1, with D possibly being TRBD1 (6 bases). The CDR3 runs to 15 residues. V was cut by 8 bases and J by 10 bases, with 26 bases left in between. The V gene's germline CDR1 is LNHNV and CDR2 YYDKDF (reference sequence). The CDR3 spells CATWGSAGSLGGAFF. In DNA form, the CDR3 reads TGTGCCACCTGGGGCAGCGCAGGCAGTTTAGGGGGAGCTTTCTTT.